Below are 2 T cell receptor beta chains sequenced from a single sample in a study of CD8+CD57+ T cells in acquired aplastic anemia (dated by TCRdb to 2016 to 2019). The reads were generated on an Illumina HiSeq 2000. Genomic DNA served as template for TCR beta VDJ combination and CDR3 sequence profiling. TCRdb reprocessed the public reads (quality trimming at Q25 with fastp, clone calling with MiXCR) and kept in-frame beta chains. Records with the same CDR3 protein are collapsed into one entry carrying the most frequent genes and DNA. This sample has 65,000 to 85,000 distinct CDR3 sequences in its table, and approximately 51% of those were observed once. The top ten clonotypes cover 6.5% to 9.5% of the sample. Sequencing was performed on sorted CD4+, CD8+, or CD8+CD57+ T cells (not recorded which) from PBMCs. These receptor sequences come from a human donor in good health, serving as a control.

The V call is TRBV24-1, the J call TRBJ2-3; the D gene is possibly TRBD2 (5 bases). CDR1 KGHDR and CDR2 SFDVKD come from the germline V gene. This CDR3 contains 16 residues. Trimming left V 3 bases short and J 0 bases short, with 12 bases between. As DNA, the CDR3 is TGTGCCACCAGTGATCAGACACGGGGAAGCACAGATACGCAGTATTTT. Encoded protein: CATSDQTRGSTDTQYF.

This clonotype occurred many times. A much larger clone lies a single base off, so this may be a read error. The genes are TRBV10-3 and TRBJ1-1; tentatively, D is TRBD1 (5 bases). V gave up 3 bases and J gave up 2 bases, with 22 bases separating them. Germline assignment: CDR1 ENHRY and CDR2 SYGVKD. The CDR3 extends over 18 amino acids. The CDR3 DNA reads TGTGCCATCAGTGATCAAGGATGGCTCAGCGGGGGAAACACTGAAGCTTTCTTT. Protein sequence: CAISDQGWLSGGNTEAFF.